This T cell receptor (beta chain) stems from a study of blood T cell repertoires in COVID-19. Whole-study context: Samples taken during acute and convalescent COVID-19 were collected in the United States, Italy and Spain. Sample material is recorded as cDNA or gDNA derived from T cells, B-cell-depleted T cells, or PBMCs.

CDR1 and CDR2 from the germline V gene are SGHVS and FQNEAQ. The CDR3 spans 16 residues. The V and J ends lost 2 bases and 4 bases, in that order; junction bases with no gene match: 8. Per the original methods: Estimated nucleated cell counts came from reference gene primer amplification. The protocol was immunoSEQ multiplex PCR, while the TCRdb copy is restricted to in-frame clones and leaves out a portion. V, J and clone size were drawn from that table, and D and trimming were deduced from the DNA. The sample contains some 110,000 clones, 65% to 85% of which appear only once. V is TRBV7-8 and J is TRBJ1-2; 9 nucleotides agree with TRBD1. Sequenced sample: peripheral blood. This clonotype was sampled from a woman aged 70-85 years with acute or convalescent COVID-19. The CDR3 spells CASSLTLGQGSYGYTF. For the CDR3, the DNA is TGTGCCAGCAGCTTAACCTTGGGACAGGGAAGCTATGGCTACACCTTC.